The 16 T cell receptor beta chains below come from one sample, sequenced in a study of vaccination and CD4 T cells after COVID-19. Cultured CD4+ T-cell DNA underwent Oncomine TCR Beta short-read sequencing. Cultures of CD4+ T cells served as the source for extracting genomic DNA. Each CDR3 protein gets one entry after TCRdb re-called the PCR reads with MiXCR. The repertoire includes approximately 9,000 distinct CDR3 sequences, about two fifths of them detected once, and 13% to 15% sits in the top ten. Treatment of the sample: approximately nine-day PBMC culture with coronavirus spike peptide pools or control peptides (ViraFEST assay). It was before the COVID-19 pandemic (2011-2018) that the unexposed donor's CD4+ T cells were collected. Their antigens are not known. The source material was CD4+ T cells from blood, cultured in vitro. The receptors shown here come from a human donor in good health.

This clonotype occurred a few times. The V and J genes are TRBV11-1 and TRBJ2-2; the D gene is possibly TRBD2 (6 bases). In germline, CDR1 is SGHAT, CDR2 FQDESV (reference sequence). Trimming shortened V by 3 bases and J by 4 bases, and 12 bases separated the two germline ends. The length of the CDR3 is 15 residues. The CDR3: CASSLGGPFTGELFF. As DNA, the CDR3 is TGTGCCAGCAGCTTGGGAGGACCCTTCACCGGGGAGCTGTTTTTT.

The rearrangement uses TRBV28 and TRBJ1-5; D not resolved. This CDR3 has 16 amino acids. The V gene's germline CDR1 is MDHEN and CDR2 SYDVKM. Trimming stripped 3 bases from V and 1 base from J, with 13 bases between. This chain's CDR3 is CASSFWAAQSNQPQHF. For the CDR3, the DNA is TGTGCCAGCAGTTTTTGGGCCGCCCAAAGCAATCAGCCCCAGCATTTT.

This sequence joins TRBV15 and TRBJ2-1; TRBD1 matches at 7 bases. CDR1 LNHNV and CDR2 YYDKDF come from the germline V gene (reference sequence). The CDR3 is made up of 17 amino acids. V lost 1 base, J lost 2 bases, and 8 bases stayed unmatched. The CDR3 DNA follows: TGTGCCACCAGCAGAGGTCCGAGCGACAGGGCCTACAATGAGCAGTTCTTC. Amino acids: CATSRGPSDRAYNEQFF. Based on the CDR3 plus reference TRBV15 and TRBJ2-1, the full variable domain is DAMVIQNPRYQVTQFGKPVTLSCSQTLNHNVMYWYQQKSSQAPKLLFHYYDKDFNNEADTPDNFQSRRPNTSFCFLDIRSPGLGDTAMYLCATSRGPSDRAYNEQFFGPGTRLTVL.

This chain connects TRBV11-2 to TRBJ2-7; 7 positions agree with TRBD2. Germline CDR1 is SGHAT and CDR2 is FQNNGV. The V gene end was trimmed by 4 bases and the J gene end by 9 bases; junction bases not matched to a gene: 6. The CDR3 covers 12 residues. CDR3 sequence: CASSSQTSRQYF. CDR3 bases: TGTGCCAGCAGCTCACAGACTAGCAGGCAGTACTTC.

By sample fraction, this clonotype is medium-sized (0.01 to 0.1%). The V and J genes are TRBV20-1 and TRBJ1-5; D unclear. Germline CDR1 reads DFQATT; CDR2 reads SNEGSKA (reference sequence). This CDR3 is 16 amino acids long. Deletions cut 1 base from V and 7 bases from J, with 20 bases between. The CDR3 loop reads CSARATKEGWEQPQHF. Written as DNA, the CDR3 is TGCAGTGCTAGAGCCACTAAAGAAGGATGGGAACAGCCCCAGCATTTT.

This clonotype is classed as medium-sized (0.01 to 0.1%). The rearrangement links TRBV20-1 to TRBJ1-5; maybe TRBD1 (5 bases). Germline V gene sequence: CDR1 DFQATT, CDR2 SNEGSKA (reference sequence). The CDR3 runs 13 residues. The ends were cut back, 5 bases at V and 4 bases at J, with 12 bases in the middle. The chain's CDR3 is CSAFDRQNQPQHF. Here the CDR3 DNA reads TGCAGTGCTTTCGACCGACAGAATCAGCCCCAGCATTTT.

This clonotype occurred once. This rearrangement joins TRBV4-2 to TRBJ1-1; TRBD1 is a possible D gene (6 bases). This CDR3 has 15 amino acids. CDR1 and CDR2 from the germline V gene are LGHNA and YNFKEQ. The V end lost 1 base, the J end lost 2 bases, and 11 bases lay between the germline ends. The CDR3 reads CASSQVGGANTEAFF. CDR3 DNA sequence: TGTGCCAGCAGCCAAGTAGGGGGGGCCAACACTGAAGCTTTCTTT.

The sample holds a few counts of this clonotype. The V gene is TRBV28, the J gene TRBJ1-5; D ambiguous. Deletions cut 8 bases from V and 1 base from J, with 18 bases between. Germline V gene sequence: CDR1 MDHEN, CDR2 SYDVKM. CDR3 length: 16 amino acids. The CDR3 DNA sequence: TGTGCCAGCCCACCCTCGGGCAGACTGAGCAATCAGCCCCAGCATTTT. As protein: CASPPSGRLSNQPQHF.

The V call is TRBV15, the J call TRBJ2-7, with 7 bases aligning to TRBD2. The CDR3 consists of 15 residues. After removal of 3 bases from V and 6 bases from J, the junction contained 11 bases not matched to a gene. From germline, CDR1 is LNHNV and CDR2 YYDKDF (reference sequence). The DNA for the CDR3 is TGTGCCACCAGCAGCCCGGGACTACCTTCCGGCGAGCAGTACTTC. This encodes CATSSPGLPSGEQYF.

V and J are TRBV28 and TRBJ1-1; D perhaps matches TRBD1 (6 bases). The CDR3 is 17 amino acids. Trimming stripped 1 base from V and 0 bases from J, with 15 bases between. Germline lookup yields CDR1 MDHEN and CDR2 SYDVKM. The chain's CDR3 is CASSLLSGQIMNTEAFF. CDR3 sequence (DNA): TGTGCCAGCAGTTTATTGAGCGGACAGATTATGAACACTGAAGCTTTCTTT.

This clonotype was seen only a few times. The chain has TRBV20-1 and TRBJ2-7; the match to TRBD2 covers 7 bases. CDR3 length: 15 amino acids. The germline CDR1 and CDR2 sequences are DFQATT and SNEGSKA (reference sequence). V lost 0 bases, J lost 7 bases, and 12 bases stayed unmatched. The CDR3, as DNA: TGCAGTGCTAGAGATTTAGGGAGGGCCTTGAGGGAGCAGTACTTC. Encoded protein: CSARDLGRALREQYF.

CDR3 amino acids: CSASGRAQRTQYF. The CDR3 nucleotides read TGCAGTGCTAGCGGGAGGGCTCAGCGGACCCAGTACTTC. V usage is TRBV20-1 and J usage is TRBJ2-5; 8 nucleotides align to TRBD2. V lost 3 bases and J lost 7; bases outside the gene matches: 7. Germline values: CDR1 DFQATT, CDR2 SNEGSKA (reference sequence). This CDR3 has 13 amino acids.

This chain joins TRBV29-1 and TRBJ2-4; the D is unclear. This CDR3 spans 14 amino acids. CDR1 SQVTM and CDR2 ANQGSEA come from the germline V gene. V was shortened by 6 bases and J by 0 bases, with 12 bases between the two germline ends. CDR3 sequence reads: CSVRAVLAKNIQYF. The DNA for the CDR3 is TGCAGCGTCCGGGCCGTACTAGCCAAAAACATTCAGTACTTC.

Only a few counts were recorded for this clonotype. The chain uses TRBV10-2 and TRBJ1-1; 7 nucleotides line up with TRBD1. The germline CDR1 and CDR2 sequences are WSHSY and SAAADI. The J segment lost 5 bases and the V segment lost 3 bases, leaving 0 bases of the junction unmatched. The CDR3 runs 12 residues. The CDR3 reads CASSEQGTEAFF. CDR3 nucleotide sequence: TGCGCCAGCAGTGAACAGGGGACTGAAGCTTTCTTT.

J is TRBJ2-1 and V is TRBV4-1, with 7 nucleotides matching TRBD2. The germline V gene encodes CDR1 MGHRA and CDR2 YSYEKL. The ends lost 1 base at V and 10 bases at J; junction bases unmatched: 7. The CDR3 contains 14 residues. The CDR3 is CASSQGLAGGEQFF. CDR3 DNA: TGCGCCAGCAGCCAAGGACTAGCAGGTGGGGAGCAGTTCTTC.

CDR3 sequence: CSVGLAGEQYF. CDR3 DNA sequence: TGCAGCGTTGGATTGGCTGGCGAGCAGTACTTC. The chain has TRBV29-1 and TRBJ2-7; D is unclear. Between the trimmed V and J ends, which lost 4 bases and 6 bases, there was a span of 10 bases. Per the germline V gene, CDR1 is SQVTM and CDR2 is ANQGSEA. This CDR3 comprises 11 residues.